This TCR beta chain was profiled in a study of T-cell memory formation after mild COVID-19. For the study at large: Clusters were largely donor specific. Points from the study as a whole: Some clones that responded turned up in pre-infection memory, which suggests that cross-reactive memory joined in. Day 15 to 85 contractors were CD4/CD8 balanced; later expanders leaned CD4+. For second-wave clones that peaked at day 37, SARS-CoV-2 specificity went unverified.

The CDR3 spans 15 residues. Trimming cost V 5 bases and J 8 bases, with 16 bases left between them. In germline, CDR1 is MNHNY, CDR2 SVGAGI (reference sequence). TCRdb re-analysed the 5' RACE reads in MiXCR, keeping a single row per CDR3 protein. Of under 300,000 distinct CDR3 sequences in the sample, around a tenth were seen once. This clonotype was recorded a few times. The antigen remains undetermined. V and J are TRBV6-6 and TRBJ1-6; possibly TRBD1 for D (5 bases). The sequence was collected from a man aged 18-30 years who had mild COVID-19 (a few samples of this study predate the infection). Cell type and time point are not known. Sequenced: PBMCs or a T cell subset sorted from them (not recorded which). CDR3 amino acids: CASSNTDRRDSPLHF. The DNA for the CDR3 is TGTGCCAGCAGTAATACCGACAGACGGGATTCACCCCTCCACTTT.